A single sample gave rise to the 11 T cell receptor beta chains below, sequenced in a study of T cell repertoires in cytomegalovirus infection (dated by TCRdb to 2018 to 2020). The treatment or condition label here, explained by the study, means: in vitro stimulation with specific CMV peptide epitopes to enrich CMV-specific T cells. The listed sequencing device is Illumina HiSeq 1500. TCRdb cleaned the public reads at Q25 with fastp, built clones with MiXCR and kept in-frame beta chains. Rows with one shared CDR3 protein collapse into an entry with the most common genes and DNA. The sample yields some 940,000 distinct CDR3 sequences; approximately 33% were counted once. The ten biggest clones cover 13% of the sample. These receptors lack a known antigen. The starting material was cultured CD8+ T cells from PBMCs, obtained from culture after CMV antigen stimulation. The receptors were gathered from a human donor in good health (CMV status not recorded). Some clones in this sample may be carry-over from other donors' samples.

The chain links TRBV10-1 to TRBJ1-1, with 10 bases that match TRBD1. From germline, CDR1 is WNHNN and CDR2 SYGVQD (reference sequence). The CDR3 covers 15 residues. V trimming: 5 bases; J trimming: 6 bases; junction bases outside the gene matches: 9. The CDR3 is CASSTGTGVSPEAFF. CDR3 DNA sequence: TGCGCCAGCAGTACCGGGACAGGGGTTTCTCCTGAAGCTTTCTTT.

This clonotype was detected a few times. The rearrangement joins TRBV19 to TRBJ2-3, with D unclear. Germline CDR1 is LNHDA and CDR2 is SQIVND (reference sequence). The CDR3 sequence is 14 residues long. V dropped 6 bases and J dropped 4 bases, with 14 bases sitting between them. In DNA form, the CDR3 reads TGTGCCAGTAGACGGGTCGAGGACCCAGATACGCAGTATTTT. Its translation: CASRRVEDPDTQYF.

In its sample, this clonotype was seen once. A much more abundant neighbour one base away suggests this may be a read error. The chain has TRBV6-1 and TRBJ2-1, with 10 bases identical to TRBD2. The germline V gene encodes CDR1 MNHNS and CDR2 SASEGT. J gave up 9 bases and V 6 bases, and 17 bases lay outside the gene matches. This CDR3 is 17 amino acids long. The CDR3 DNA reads TGTGCCAGCAGCTACGGACCTAGCGGGGGAAATAACAGTGAGCAGTTCTTC. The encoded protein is CASSYGPSGGNNSEQFF.

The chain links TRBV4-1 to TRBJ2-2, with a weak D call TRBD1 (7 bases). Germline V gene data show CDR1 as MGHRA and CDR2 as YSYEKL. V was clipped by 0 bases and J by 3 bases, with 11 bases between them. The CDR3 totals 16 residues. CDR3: CASSQEPRGDTGELFF. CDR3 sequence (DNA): TGCGCCAGCAGCCAAGAACCCAGGGGGGACACCGGGGAGCTGTTTTTT.

The CDR3 region is CASSLGLANEEQFF. Written as DNA, the CDR3 is TGTGCCAGCAGCTTGGGACTGGCGAATGAAGAGCAGTTCTTC. This chain joins TRBV5-6 and TRBJ2-1; D not resolved. V lost 0 bases to trimming and J lost 10 bases, with 14 bases between them. CDR1 SGHDT and CDR2 YYEEEE come from the germline V gene. CDR3 length: 14 residues.

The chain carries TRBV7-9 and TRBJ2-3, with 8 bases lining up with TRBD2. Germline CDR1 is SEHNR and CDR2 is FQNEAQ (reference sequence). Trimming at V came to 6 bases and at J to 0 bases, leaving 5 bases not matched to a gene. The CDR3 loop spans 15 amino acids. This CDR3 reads CASRESGGSTDTQYF. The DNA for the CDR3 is TGTGCCAGCAGAGAAAGCGGGGGTAGCACAGATACGCAGTATTTT.

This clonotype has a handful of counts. CDR3: CASSPGLVQDGTDTQYF. The CDR3 nucleotides are TGTGCCAGCAGCCCGGGACTAGTTCAGGATGGCACAGATACGCAGTATTTT. The chain recombines TRBV7-2 with TRBJ2-3, with 8 bases lining up with TRBD2. The germline CDR1 and CDR2 sequences are SGHTA and FQGNSA. The CDR3 spans 17 residues. The J segment lost 1 base and the V segment lost 5 bases, leaving 11 bases of the junction unmatched.

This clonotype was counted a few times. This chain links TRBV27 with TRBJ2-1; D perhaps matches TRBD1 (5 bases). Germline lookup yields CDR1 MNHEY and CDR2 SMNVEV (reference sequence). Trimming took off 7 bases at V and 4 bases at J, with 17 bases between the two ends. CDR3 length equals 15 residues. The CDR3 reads CASTKWGEMYNEQFF. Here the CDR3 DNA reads TGTGCCAGCACTAAATGGGGCGAAATGTACAATGAGCAGTTCTTC.

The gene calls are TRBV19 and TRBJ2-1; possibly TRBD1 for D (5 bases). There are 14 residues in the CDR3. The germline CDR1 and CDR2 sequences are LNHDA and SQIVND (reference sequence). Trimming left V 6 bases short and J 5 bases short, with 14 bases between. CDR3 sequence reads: CASRARGTHNEQFF. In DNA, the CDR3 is TGTGCCAGTAGGGCTAGGGGAACCCACAATGAGCAGTTCTTC.

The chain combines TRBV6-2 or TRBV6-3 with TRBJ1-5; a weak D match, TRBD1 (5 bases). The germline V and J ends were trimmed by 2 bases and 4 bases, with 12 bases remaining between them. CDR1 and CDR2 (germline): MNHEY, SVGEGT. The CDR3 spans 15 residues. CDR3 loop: CASSYDSRGNQPQHF. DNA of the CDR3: TGTGCCAGCAGTTACGACAGTCGGGGGAATCAGCCCCAGCATTTT.

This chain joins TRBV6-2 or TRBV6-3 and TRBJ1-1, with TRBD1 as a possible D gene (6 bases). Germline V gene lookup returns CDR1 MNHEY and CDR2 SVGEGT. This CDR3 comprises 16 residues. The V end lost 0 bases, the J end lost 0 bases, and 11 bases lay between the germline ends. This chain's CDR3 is CASSYSIGQMNTEAFF. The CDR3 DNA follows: TGTGCCAGCAGTTACTCGATTGGACAGATGAACACTGAAGCTTTCTTT.